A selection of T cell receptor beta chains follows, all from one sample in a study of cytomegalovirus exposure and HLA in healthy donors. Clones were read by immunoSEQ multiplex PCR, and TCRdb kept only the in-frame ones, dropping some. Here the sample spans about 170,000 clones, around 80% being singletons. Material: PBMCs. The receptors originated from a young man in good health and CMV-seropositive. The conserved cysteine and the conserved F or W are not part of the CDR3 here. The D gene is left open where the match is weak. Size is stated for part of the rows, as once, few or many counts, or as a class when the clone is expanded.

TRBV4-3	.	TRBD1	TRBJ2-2	ASRTGANTGELF
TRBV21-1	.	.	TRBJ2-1	ASSPPELATEQF
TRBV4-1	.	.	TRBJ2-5	ASSQDQGGDQY
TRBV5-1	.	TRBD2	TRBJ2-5	ASISGLAGDGAWETQY
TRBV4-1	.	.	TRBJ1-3	ASSQGYGNTIY
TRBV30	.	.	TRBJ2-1	AWSLAGPLMAYNEQF
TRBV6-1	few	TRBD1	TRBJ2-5	ASRGTGGSLGTQY
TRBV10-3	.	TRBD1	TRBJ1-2	AISEDRVGGYT
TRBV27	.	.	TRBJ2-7	ASRLGRLGSNEQY
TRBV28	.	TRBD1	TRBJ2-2	ASSRGGRGRPGELF
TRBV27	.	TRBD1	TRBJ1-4	ASSPPPGQGDPTNEKLF
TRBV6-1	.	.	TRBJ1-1	ASTVGATGSTEAF
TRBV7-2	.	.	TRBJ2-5	ASSLVSPLSQY
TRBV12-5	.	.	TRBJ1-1	ATQGFGTEAF
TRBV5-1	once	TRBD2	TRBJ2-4	ASSLALTSGGAGSKNIQY
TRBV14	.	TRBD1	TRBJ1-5	ASSLTGESPQH
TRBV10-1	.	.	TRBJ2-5	ASSEGGGVETQY
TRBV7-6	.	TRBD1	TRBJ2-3	ASSLTWTGDTDTQY
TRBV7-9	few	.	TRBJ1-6	ASSSTGSSSYNSPLH
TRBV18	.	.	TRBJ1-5	ASSPREQHQSQPQH
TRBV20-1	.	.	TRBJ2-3	SGERSDTQY
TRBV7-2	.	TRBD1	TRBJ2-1	ASSRTGGRGYNEQF
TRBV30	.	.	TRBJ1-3	AWSLQAGNTIY
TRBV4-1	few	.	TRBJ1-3	ASSPREDLSGNTIY
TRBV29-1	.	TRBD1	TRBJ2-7	SVGGGQGDYEQY
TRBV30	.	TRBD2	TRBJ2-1	AWSPLGRGSYNEQF
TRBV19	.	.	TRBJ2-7	ASSIRQLGEQY
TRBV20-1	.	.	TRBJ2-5	SGAKQETQY
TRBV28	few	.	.	ASSFGNSYEQY
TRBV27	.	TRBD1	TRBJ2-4	ASSLLGQGMGIQY
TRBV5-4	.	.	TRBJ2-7	ASKRGGSYEQY
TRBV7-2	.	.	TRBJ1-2	ASSLVSGTNLYGYT
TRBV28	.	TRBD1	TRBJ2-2	ASSLGRQGVFGELF
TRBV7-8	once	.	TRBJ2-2	ASSLGLVAGELF
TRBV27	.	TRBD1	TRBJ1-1	ASSWDRGLSEAF
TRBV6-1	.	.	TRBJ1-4	ASSYERAEKLF
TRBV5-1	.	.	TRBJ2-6	ASSLATGGGSGANVLT
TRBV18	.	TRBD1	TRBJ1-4	ASSDGQGRTNEKLF
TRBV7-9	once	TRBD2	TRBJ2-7	ASSQGLAGGNYEQY
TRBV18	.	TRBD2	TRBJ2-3	ASSPRPSGEADTQY
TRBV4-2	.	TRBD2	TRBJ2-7	ASSLYELAQGQY
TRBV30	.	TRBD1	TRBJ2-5	AWTTGAETQY
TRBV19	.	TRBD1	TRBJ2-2	ASSLLGGQGSGELF
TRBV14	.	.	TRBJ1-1	ASSLHHGRAMNTEAF
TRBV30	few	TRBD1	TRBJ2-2	AWGGQGANTGELF
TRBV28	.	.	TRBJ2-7	ASTRARKDEQY
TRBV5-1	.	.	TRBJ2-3	ASSFESSTDTQY
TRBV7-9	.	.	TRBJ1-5	SSSPRGSGNQPQH
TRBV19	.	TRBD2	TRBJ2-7	ASSIGGTYAYEQY
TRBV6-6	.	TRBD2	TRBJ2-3	ASGSGGPSTDTQY
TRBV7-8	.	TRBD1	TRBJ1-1	ASSDRGTEAF
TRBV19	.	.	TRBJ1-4	ASRWQGLEKLF
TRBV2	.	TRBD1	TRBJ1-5	ASSGTVNSNQPQH
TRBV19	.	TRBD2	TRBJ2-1	ASSIAGTSYEQF
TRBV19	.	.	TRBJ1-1	ASSISGGQNTEAF
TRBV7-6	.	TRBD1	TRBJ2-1	ASSAQTGGFYEQF
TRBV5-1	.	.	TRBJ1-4	ASSLGGGEGNLF
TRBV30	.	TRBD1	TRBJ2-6	AWDRGAGANVLT